Included here is one TCR beta chain sequence, with context. There are 16 residues in the CDR3. Trimming took 0 bases from V and 0 from J, leaving 8 bases between them. Per the germline V gene, CDR1 is KGHDR and CDR2 is SFDVKD. This specimen comes from a study of control samples from healthy donors and cancer patients. Data came from immunoSEQ multiplex PCR; TCRdb stores just in-frame clones and leaves some out. The sample holds 85,000 to 100,000 clones, roughly 78% seen once. The specimen sequenced was blood. The sequence was collected from a man in his 60s in good health. The chain employs TRBV24-1 and TRBJ2-1; D is unclear. CDR3: CATSDLHSPSYNEQFF. CDR3 sequence (DNA): TGTGCCACCAGTGATTTGCACTCACCCTCCTACAATGAGCAGTTCTTC.